The 9 T cell receptor beta chains given below trace back to one sample, sequenced in a study of beta chain features in type 1 diabetes. Points from the study as a whole: Among patients with Type 1 diabetes, TCRB CDR3s were moderately but significantly shorter in every one of the four CD4+ subsets.

Expressed TCRB transcripts were sequenced after all isolated RNA was converted to cDNA. Assay: immunoSEQ multiplex PCR; the TCRdb copy retains only in-frame clones and omits some. Of approximately 170,000 clones listed, roughly 8% are singletons. Their specific antigens are unknown. Sequenced sample: central memory CD4+ T cells from blood. All receptors derive from a woman aged 40 to 50 with type 1 diabetes.

This clone has just a few counts. This chain connects TRBV28 to TRBJ1-2; a possible D gene is TRBD1 (5 bases). This CDR3 is built from 12 residues. The V end was cut by 5 bases, the J end by 5 bases, with 9 bases between. The V gene's germline CDR1 is MDHEN and CDR2 SYDVKM. Here the CDR3 reads CASSPRQYGYTF. The CDR3 DNA sequence: TGTGCCAGCAGTCCCCGACAGTATGGCTACACCTTC.

The chain has TRBV7-7 and TRBJ2-3, with D perhaps matching TRBD2 (6 bases). V shed 0 bases and J shed 4 bases, with 14 bases lying between them. The germline CDR1 and CDR2 sequences are SSHAT and FNYEAQ (reference sequence). CDR3 length equals 16 residues. The CDR3: CASSLAAGSRADTQYF. In DNA form, the CDR3 reads TGTGCCAGCAGCTTAGCTGCGGGATCAAGGGCAGATACGCAGTATTTT. Using reference TRBV7-7 and TRBJ2-3 for the parts outside the CDR3, the full variable domain is GAGVSQSPRYKVTKRGQDVTLRCDPISSHATLYWYQQALGQGPEFLTYFNYEAQPDKSGLPSDRFSAERPEGSISTLTIQRTEQRDSAMYRCASSLAAGSRADTQYFGPGTRLTVL.

V is TRBV5-4 and J is TRBJ2-3, with TRBD2 matching over 8 bases. The CDR3 has 16 amino acids. Germline V gene data show CDR1 as SGHNT and CDR2 as YYREEE (reference sequence). With 1 base clipped from V and 4 bases from J, the junction kept 8 bases outside the gene matches. CDR3 sequence: CASSLRKAGDADTQYF. DNA for the CDR3: TGTGCCAGCAGCTTGCGTAAAGCGGGAGACGCAGATACGCAGTATTTT.

The chain links TRBV10-3 to TRBJ2-7, with D hard to call. V was clipped by 4 bases and J by 0 bases, with 10 bases between them. The CDR3 covers 14 residues. Per the germline V gene, CDR1 is ENHRY and CDR2 is SYGVKD. CDR3: CAISGPGFSYEQYF. The DNA of the CDR3 is TGTGCCATCAGTGGACCAGGTTTCTCCTACGAGCAGTACTTC.

This chain joins TRBV19 and TRBJ2-1, with TRBD1 as a possible D gene (5 bases). The germline V gene encodes CDR1 LNHDA and CDR2 SQIVND (reference sequence). The germline V and J ends were trimmed by 1 base and 8 bases, with 12 bases remaining between them. This CDR3 has 14 amino acids. CDR3 in DNA: TGTGCCAGTAGTATAGTCCCCAGGGATCATGAGCAGTTCTTC. Its translation: CASSIVPRDHEQFF.

This clone was seen more than once but under ten times. The chain joins TRBV7-2 to TRBJ2-3; 13 nucleotides line up with TRBD2. The V gene end was trimmed by 1 base and the J gene end by 10 bases; junction bases not matched to a gene: 5. The CDR3 length is 15 residues. Germline loops: CDR1 SGHTA, CDR2 FQGNSA. The CDR3 loop reads CASSLVPLAGGAQYF. Written as DNA, the CDR3 is TGTGCCAGCAGCTTAGTGCCACTAGCGGGGGGGGCGCAGTATTTT. The variable domain in full, completed from reference TRBV7-2 and TRBJ2-3, reads GAGVSQSPSNKVTEKGKDVELRCDPISGHTALYWYRQSLGQGLEFLIYFQGNSAPDKSGLPSDRFSAERTGGSVSTLTIQRTQQEDSAVYLCASSLVPLAGGAQYFGPGTRLTVL.

The chain combines TRBV4-1 with TRBJ1-1, with D unclear. This CDR3 has 15 amino acids. V gave up 0 bases and J gave up 5 bases, with 13 bases separating them. Germline values: CDR1 MGHRA, CDR2 YSYEKL. The CDR3 protein is CASSQEEVRSTEAFF. The CDR3 nucleotides read TGCGCCAGCAGCCAAGAAGAGGTTCGGTCGACTGAAGCTTTCTTT.

This chain connects TRBV30 to TRBJ1-1, with D possibly matching TRBD1 (6 bases). The CDR3 spans 16 residues. The V end lost 0 bases, the J end lost 6 bases, and 20 bases lay between the germline ends. Germline-derived CDR1 and CDR2 are GTSNPN and SVGIG (reference sequence). The CDR3 nucleotides are TGTGCCTGGAGTGTAGAATATGGACAGTTGAGTGCTGAAGCTTTCTTT. It is translated as CAWSVEYGQLSAEAFF.

This clone occurred a few times. The chain carries TRBV28 and TRBJ2-7, with 14 bases matching TRBD2. V was clipped by 3 bases and J by 0 bases; unmatched bases: 13. This CDR3 contains 20 residues. The germline CDR1 and CDR2 sequences are MDHEN and SYDVKM. The CDR3 loop is CASSFLSRLAGGSSSYEQYF. Here the CDR3 DNA reads TGTGCCAGCAGTTTCCTTTCACGACTAGCGGGGGGGTCCAGCTCCTACGAGCAGTACTTC.